This TCR beta chain derives from a study of T cells after yellow fever vaccination. A single record per CDR3 protein comes from TCRdb applying MiXCR to the 5' RACE reads. The table shows some 320,000 distinct CDR3 sequences, with 9.5% to 12% occurring only once. V lost 3 bases and J lost 1; bases outside the gene matches: 5. The CDR3 spans 15 residues. Germline V lookup: CDR1 MNHEY, CDR2 SVGAGI. The sample in question was CD4+ T cells sorted from PBMCs, obtained 45 days after the yellow fever booster vaccination. This chain connects TRBV6-5 to TRBJ1-1; 7 bases match TRBD1. This receptor was taken from a man aged 18 to 30 who received the YFV17D yellow fever vaccine. DNA of the CDR3: TGTGCCAGCAGTTATGACAGGGTACGGAACACTGAAGCTTTCTTT. Amino acids: CASSYDRVRNTEAFF.